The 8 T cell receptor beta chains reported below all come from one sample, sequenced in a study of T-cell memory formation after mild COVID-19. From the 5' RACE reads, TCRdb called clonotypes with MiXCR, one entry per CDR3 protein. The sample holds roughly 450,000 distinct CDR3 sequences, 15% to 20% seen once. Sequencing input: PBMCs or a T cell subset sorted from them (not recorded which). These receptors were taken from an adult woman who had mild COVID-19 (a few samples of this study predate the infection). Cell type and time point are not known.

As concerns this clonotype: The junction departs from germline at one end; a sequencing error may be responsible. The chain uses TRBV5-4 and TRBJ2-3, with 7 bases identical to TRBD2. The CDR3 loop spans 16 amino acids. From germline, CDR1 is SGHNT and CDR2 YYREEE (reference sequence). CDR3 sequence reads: CASSFDPGRETGTQYF. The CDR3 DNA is TGTGCCAGCAGCTTTGATCCGGGGAGGGAAACAGGTACGCAGTATTTT.

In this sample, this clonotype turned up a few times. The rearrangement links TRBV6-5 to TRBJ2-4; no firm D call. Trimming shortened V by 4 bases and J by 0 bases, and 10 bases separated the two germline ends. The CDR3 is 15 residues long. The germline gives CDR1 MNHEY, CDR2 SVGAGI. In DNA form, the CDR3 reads TGTGCCAGCAGTTTGACATCTCTAGCCAAAAACATTCAGTACTTC. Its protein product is CASSLTSLAKNIQYF.

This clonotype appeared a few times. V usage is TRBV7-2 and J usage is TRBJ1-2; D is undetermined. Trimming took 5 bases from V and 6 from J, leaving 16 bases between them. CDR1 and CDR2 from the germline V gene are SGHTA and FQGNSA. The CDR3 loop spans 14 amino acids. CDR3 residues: CASSAYLPANGYTF. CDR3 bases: TGTGCCAGCAGCGCCTACCTGCCCGCTAATGGCTACACCTTC.

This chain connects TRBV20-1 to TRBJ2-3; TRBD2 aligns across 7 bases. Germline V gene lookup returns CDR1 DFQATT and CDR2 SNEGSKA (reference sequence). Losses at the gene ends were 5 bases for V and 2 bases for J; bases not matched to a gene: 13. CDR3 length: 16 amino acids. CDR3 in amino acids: CSAPFLAESLTDTQYF. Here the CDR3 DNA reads TGCAGTGCTCCTTTCCTAGCGGAATCCCTCACAGATACGCAGTATTTT.

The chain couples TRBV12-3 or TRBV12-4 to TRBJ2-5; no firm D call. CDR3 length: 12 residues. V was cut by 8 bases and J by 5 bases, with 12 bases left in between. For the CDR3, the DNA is TGTGCCAGCGGCCGGGTTGAGGAGACCCAGTACTTC. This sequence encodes CASGRVEETQYF.

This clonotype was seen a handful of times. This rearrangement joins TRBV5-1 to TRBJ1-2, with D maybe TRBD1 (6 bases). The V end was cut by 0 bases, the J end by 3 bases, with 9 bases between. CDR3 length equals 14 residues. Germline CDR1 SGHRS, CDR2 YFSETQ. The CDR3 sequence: CASSLARGDYGYTF. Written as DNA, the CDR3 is TGCGCCAGCAGCTTGGCCAGGGGAGACTATGGCTACACCTTC.

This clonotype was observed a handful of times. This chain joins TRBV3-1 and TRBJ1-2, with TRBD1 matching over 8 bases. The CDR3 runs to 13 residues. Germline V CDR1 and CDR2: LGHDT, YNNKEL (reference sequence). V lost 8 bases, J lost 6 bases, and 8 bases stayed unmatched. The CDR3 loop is CASSQQGAHGYTF. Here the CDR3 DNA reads TGTGCCAGCTCCCAGCAGGGGGCGCATGGCTACACCTTC.

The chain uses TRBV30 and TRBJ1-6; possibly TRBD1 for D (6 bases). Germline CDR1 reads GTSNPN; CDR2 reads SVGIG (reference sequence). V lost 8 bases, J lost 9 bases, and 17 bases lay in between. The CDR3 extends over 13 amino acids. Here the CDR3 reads CAAGTIPSSPLHF. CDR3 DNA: TGTGCCGCCGGGACAATCCCTTCTTCACCCCTCCACTTT.